One sample yielded the 13 T cell receptor beta chains listed below, sequenced in a study of shared clonotypes between healthy human individuals. Sequenced by immunoSEQ multiplex PCR; TCRdb stores in-frame clones only, minus some. The repertoire includes 1.4 million to 1.5 million clones, about 96% of them detected once, and approximately 1.1% sits in the top ten. The source material was naive CD4+ T cells sorted from blood. Subset in this sample: CD45RA+ positively selected. The receptors were gathered from a man aged 25-45 years in good health.

The CDR3 DNA follows: TGTGCCTGGAGTGAGGGCCCCCTTGGGAATCAGCCCCAGCATTTT. It is translated as CAWSEGPLGNQPQHF. V is TRBV30 and J is TRBJ1-5, with D hard to call. The CDR3 is 15 residues long. CDR1 is GTSNPN and CDR2 is SVGIG in the germline V gene (reference sequence). With 1 base removed from V and 4 bases from J, the gap between germline ends came to 14 bases.

The chain couples TRBV25-1 to TRBJ1-5; 9 bases agree with TRBD1. Germline trimming cut 6 bases from V and 7 bases from J; bases unmatched to any gene: 4. Per germline, CDR1 MGHDK and CDR2 SYGVNS. This CDR3 contains 13 residues. The chain's CDR3 is CASRGQGNQPQHF. The CDR3 DNA sequence: TGTGCCAGCAGGGGACAGGGAAACCAGCCCCAGCATTTT.

As concerns this clone: The sample carries other DNA sequences with the same CDR3. The chain employs TRBV7-2 and TRBJ2-7; D might be TRBD1 (6 bases). With 5 bases removed from V and 3 bases from J, the gap between germline ends came to 11 bases. This CDR3 is built from 13 residues. Germline V CDR1 and CDR2: SGHTA, FQGNSA. CDR3 DNA sequence: TGTGCCAGCAGCCATCAGACAGGCTACGAGCAGTACTTC. Encoded protein: CASSHQTGYEQYF.

The rearrangement links TRBV27 to TRBJ2-1; D is undetermined. The CDR3 covers 14 residues. V was trimmed by 7 bases and J by 0 bases, leaving 10 bases between them. The germline V gene has CDR1 MNHEY and CDR2 SMNVEV (reference sequence). CDR3 region: CASTAVSSYNEQFF. CDR3 nucleotides: TGTGCCAGCACCGCGGTGAGCTCCTACAATGAGCAGTTCTTC.

V is TRBV4-3 and J is TRBJ1-4; no firm D call. The V gene's germline CDR1 is LGHNA and CDR2 YSLEER. The CDR3 covers 15 residues. V dropped 0 bases and J dropped 8 bases, with 13 bases sitting between them. CDR3 loop: CASSQDPGVGEKLFF. CDR3 bases: TGCGCCAGCAGCCAAGATCCCGGGGTGGGGGAAAAACTGTTTTTT.

This chain uses TRBV28 with TRBJ2-7; a possible D gene is TRBD2 (6 bases). V lost 7 bases to trimming and J lost 5 bases, with 9 bases between them. The CDR3 loop spans 11 amino acids. Germline V lookup: CDR1 MDHEN, CDR2 SYDVKM. The CDR3 nucleotides are TGTGCCAGCATGGGAGGAAACGAGCAGTACTTC. Amino acid sequence: CASMGGNEQYF.

In this sample, this clone turned up once. V and J are TRBV28 and TRBJ2-7; a possible D gene is TRBD2 (5 bases). CDR1 MDHEN and CDR2 SYDVKM come from the germline V gene. V was trimmed by 7 bases and J by 2 bases, leaving 15 bases between them. The CDR3 runs 14 residues. The CDR3 is CASTLGGPAYEQYF. The CDR3 nucleotides are TGTGCCAGCACTCTGGGCGGGCCTGCCTACGAGCAGTACTTC.

In its sample, this clone was seen a few times. The sample contains more than one DNA sequence encoding this CDR3. The rearrangement joins TRBV18 to TRBJ1-1; no clear D gene. The CDR3 spans 13 residues. Germline CDR1 reads KGHSH; CDR2 reads LQKENI. Trimming shortened V by 3 bases and J by 0 bases, and 5 bases separated the two germline ends. CDR3 protein: CASSPDLNTEAFF. In nucleotides, the CDR3 is TGTGCCAGCTCACCCGACTTGAACACTGAAGCTTTCTTT.

This chain connects TRBV27 to TRBJ2-3, with 9 bases aligning to TRBD2. With V trimmed by 2 bases and J by 3 bases, 6 bases remained unmatched. CDR3 size: 16 residues. The germline V gene has CDR1 MNHEY and CDR2 SMNVEV (reference sequence). DNA for the CDR3: TGTGCCAGCAGTTTACTAGCGGGAAGTGGGACAGATACGCAGTATTTT. Residues: CASSLLAGSGTDTQYF.

The chain couples TRBV5-1 to TRBJ2-7; 9 bases fit TRBD1. This CDR3 region has 15 residues. The germline gives CDR1 SGHRS, CDR2 YFSETQ. V lost 3 bases to trimming and J lost 6 bases; unmatched junction nucleotides: 10. CDR3 residues: CASSSLPGQGGEQYF. CDR3 nucleotides: TGCGCCAGCAGCTCACTACCGGGACAGGGTGGCGAGCAGTACTTC.

The chain has TRBV5-4 and TRBJ2-2; 8 nucleotides align to TRBD2. V shed 7 bases and J 1 base; nucleotides not matched to a gene: 9. CDR3 length: 16 amino acids. Germline-derived CDR1 and CDR2 are SGHNT and YYREEE (reference sequence). The CDR3 reads CASASGGGLNTGELFF. Here the CDR3 DNA reads TGTGCCAGCGCCTCGGGGGGGGGACTGAACACCGGGGAGCTGTTTTTT.

CDR3 in amino acids: CSVSGGQGIEQYF. DNA of the CDR3: TGCAGCGTTTCAGGCGGACAGGGAATCGAGCAGTACTTC. The gene calls are TRBV29-1 and TRBJ2-7; 8 nucleotides align to TRBD1. The germline gives CDR1 SQVTM, CDR2 ANQGSEA. Trimming removed 5 bases from V and 6 bases from J; junction bases left unmatched: 9. This CDR3 has 13 amino acids.

The chain is built from TRBV28 and TRBJ1-3; D gene ambiguous. Germline V gene data show CDR1 as MDHEN and CDR2 as SYDVKM. This CDR3 is 14 amino acids long. The germline V and J ends were trimmed by 6 bases and 2 bases, with 11 bases remaining between them. This chain's CDR3 is CASRSGDTGNTIYF. CDR3 nucleotides: TGTGCCAGCAGATCAGGAGATACTGGAAACACCATATATTTT.